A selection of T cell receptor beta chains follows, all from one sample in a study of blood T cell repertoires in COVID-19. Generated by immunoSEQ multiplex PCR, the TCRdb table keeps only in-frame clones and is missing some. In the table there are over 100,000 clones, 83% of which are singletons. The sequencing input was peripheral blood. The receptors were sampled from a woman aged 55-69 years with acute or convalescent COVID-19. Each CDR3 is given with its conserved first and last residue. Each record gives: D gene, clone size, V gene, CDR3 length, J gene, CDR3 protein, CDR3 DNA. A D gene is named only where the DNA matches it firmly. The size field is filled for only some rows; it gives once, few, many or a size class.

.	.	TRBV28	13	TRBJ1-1	CASWGLGGLEAFF	TGTGCCAGCTGGGGGCTTGGGGGCCTTGAAGCTTTCTTT
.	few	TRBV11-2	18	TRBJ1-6	CASSLEGGVREFRSPLHF	TGTGCCAGCAGCTTAGAAGGCGGAGTGAGGGAGTTTCGGTCACCCCTCCACTTT
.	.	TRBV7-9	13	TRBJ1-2	CASSQDSAYGYTF	TGTGCCAGCAGCCAAGACAGCGCGTATGGCTACACCTTC
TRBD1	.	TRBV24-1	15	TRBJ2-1	CATSDRWTGSNEQFF	TGTGCCACCAGTGATAGGTGGACAGGGTCCAATGAGCAGTTCTTC
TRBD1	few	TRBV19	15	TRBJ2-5	CASSVSRDRAETQYF	TGTGCCAGTAGTGTATCCCGGGACAGGGCTGAGACCCAGTACTTC
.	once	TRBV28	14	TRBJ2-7	CASSSAGGFYEQYF	TGTGCCAGCAGTTCAGCGGGTGGATTCTACGAGCAGTACTTC
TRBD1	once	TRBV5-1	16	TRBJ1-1	CASSLGDRGGGTEAFF	TGCGCCAGCAGCTTGGGCGACAGGGGTGGTGGCACTGAAGCTTTCTTT
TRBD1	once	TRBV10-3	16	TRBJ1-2	CAISQSPDRGKYGYTF	TGTGCCATCAGCCAATCGCCCGACAGGGGGAAATATGGCTACACCTTC
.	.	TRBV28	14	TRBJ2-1	CASTRQRSYNEQFF	TGTGCCAGCACCCGACAGAGATCCTACAATGAGCAGTTCTTC
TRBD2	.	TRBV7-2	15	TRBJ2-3	CASSLKGGRTDTQYF	TGTGCCAGCAGCTTAAAGGGCGGGAGAACAGATACGCAGTATTTT
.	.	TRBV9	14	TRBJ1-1	CASSTLPGNTEAFF	TGTGCCAGCAGCACCCTACCGGGGAACACTGAAGCTTTCTTT
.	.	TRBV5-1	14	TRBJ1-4	CASSLEVGGRKLFF	TGCGCCAGCAGCTTGGAAGTTGGTGGCCGAAAACTGTTTTTT
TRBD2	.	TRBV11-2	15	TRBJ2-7	CASSILLAGVGEQYF	TGTGCCAGCAGCATCCTCCTAGCGGGAGTAGGCGAGCAGTACTTC
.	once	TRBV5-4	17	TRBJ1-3	CASSFYFGTNSGNTIYF	TGTGCCAGCAGCTTTTACTTCGGGACAAACTCTGGAAACACCATATATTTT
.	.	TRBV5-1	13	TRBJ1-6	CASSLAGYSPLHF	TGCGCCAGCAGCTTGGCCGGGTATTCACCCCTCCACTTT
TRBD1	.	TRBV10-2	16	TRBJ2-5	CASRTGGARAQETQYF	TGCGCCAGCCGGACAGGGGGCGCGAGGGCCCAAGAGACCCAGTACTTC
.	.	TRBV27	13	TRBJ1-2	CASSLTGNYGYTF	TGTGCCAGCAGTCTGACAGGAAACTATGGCTACACCTTC
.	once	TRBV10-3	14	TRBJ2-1	CAISESRTGNEQFF	TGTGCCATCAGTGAGTCTAGAACGGGCAATGAGCAGTTCTTC
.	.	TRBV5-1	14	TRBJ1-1	CASSSRQENTEAFF	TGCGCCAGCAGCTCCCGGCAGGAGAACACTGAAGCTTTCTTT
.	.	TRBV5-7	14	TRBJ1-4	CASSFKGQKEKLFF	TGTGCCAGCAGCTTTAAGGGACAAAAAGAAAAACTGTTTTTT
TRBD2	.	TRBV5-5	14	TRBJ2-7	CASSLPGGPYEQYF	TGTGCCAGCAGCTTGCCGGGAGGGCCCTACGAGCAGTACTTC
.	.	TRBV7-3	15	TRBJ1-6	CASSPSAAQIGSLHF	TGTGCCAGCAGCCCCTCCGCGGCTCAGATTGGATCCCTCCACTTT
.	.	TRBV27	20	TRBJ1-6	CASSSQLRTAGQTYNSPLHF	TGTGCCAGCAGTTCGCAACTTCGGACAGCCGGACAGACCTATAATTCACCCCTCCACTTT
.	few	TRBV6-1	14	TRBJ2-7	CASSEIDSDYEQYF	TGTGCCAGCAGTGAAATAGACAGCGACTACGAGCAGTACTTC
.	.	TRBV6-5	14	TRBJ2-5	CASRGPGSLETQYF	TGTGCCAGCAGGGGGCCAGGCTCGTTAGAGACCCAGTACTTC
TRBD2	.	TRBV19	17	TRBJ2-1	CASSWTSGRDSYNEQFF	TGTGCCAGTAGTTGGACTAGCGGGAGGGACTCCTACAATGAGCAGTTCTTC
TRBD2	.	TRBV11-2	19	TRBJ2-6	CASSLDLAGGSSGANVLTF	TGTGCCAGCAGCTTAGATCTTGCGGGAGGTAGCTCTGGGGCCAACGTCCTGACTTTC
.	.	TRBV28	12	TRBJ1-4	CASRAISEKLFF	TGTGCCAGCAGGGCAATATCCGAAAAACTGTTTTTT
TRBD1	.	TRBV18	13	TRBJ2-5	CASSARQGETQYF	TGTGCCAGCTCCGCGAGACAGGGAGAGACCCAGTACTTC
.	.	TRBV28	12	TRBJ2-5	CASSWREETQYF	TGTGCCAGCAGTTGGAGGGAAGAGACCCAGTACTTC
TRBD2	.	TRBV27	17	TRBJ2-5	CASSSYSTSGSQETQYF	TGTGCCAGCAGTTCGTATTCAACTAGCGGATCACAAGAGACCCAGTACTTC
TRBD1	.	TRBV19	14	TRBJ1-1	CASSAHRGNTEAFF	TGTGCCAGTAGTGCCCACAGGGGAAACACTGAAGCTTTCTTT
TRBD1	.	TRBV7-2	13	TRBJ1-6	CASIQGAGAPLHF	TGTGCCAGCATCCAGGGGGCCGGGGCACCCCTCCACTTT
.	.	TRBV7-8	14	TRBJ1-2	CASSPGLLTYGYTF	TGTGCCAGCAGCCCGGGACTTCTGACTTATGGCTACACCTTC
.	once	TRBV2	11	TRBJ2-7	CASSERYEQYF	TGTGCCAGCAGCGAACGGTACGAGCAGTACTTC
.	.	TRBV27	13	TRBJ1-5	CASSLSANQPQHF	TGTGCCAGCAGTTTATCAGCTAATCAGCCCCAGCATTTT
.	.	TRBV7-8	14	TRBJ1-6	CASSNLSSGSPLHF	TGTGCCAGCAGCAACCTTTCGTCGGGTTCACCCCTCCACTTT
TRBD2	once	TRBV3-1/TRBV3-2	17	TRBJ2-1	CASSPSGGRSYYNEQFF	TGTGCCAGCAGCCCTAGCGGGGGCCGGTCTTACTACAATGAGCAGTTCTTC
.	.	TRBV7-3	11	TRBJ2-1	CASSSGGEQFF	TGTGCCAGCAGCTCCGGGGGTGAGCAGTTCTTC
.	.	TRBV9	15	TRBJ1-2	CASSKTGPSNYGYTF	TGTGCCAGCAGCAAAACAGGGCCCTCTAACTATGGCTACACCTTC
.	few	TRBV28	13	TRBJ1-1	CASESSMNTEAFF	TGTGCCAGCGAAAGCTCCATGAACACTGAAGCTTTCTTT
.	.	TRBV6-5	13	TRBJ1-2	CASSSGHRSGYTF	TGTGCCAGCAGTTCTGGACATAGGTCTGGCTACACCTTC
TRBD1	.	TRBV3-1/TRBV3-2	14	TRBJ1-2	CASSRLGTGGGYTF	TGTGCCAGCAGCCGTCTCGGGACAGGGGGCGGCTACACCTTC
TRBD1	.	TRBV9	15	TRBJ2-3	CASSREQGASDTQYF	TGTGCCAGCAGCCGGGAACAGGGGGCATCGGATACGCAGTATTTT
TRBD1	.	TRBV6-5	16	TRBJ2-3	CASSFDRQGSTDTQYF	TGTGCCAGCAGTTTTGATCGACAGGGAAGCACAGATACGCAGTATTTT
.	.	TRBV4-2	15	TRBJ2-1	CASSQAAGTGNEQFF	TGTGCCAGCAGCCAAGCGGCAGGGACTGGCAATGAGCAGTTCTTC
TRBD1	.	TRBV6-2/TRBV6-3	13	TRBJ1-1	CASSRTGNREAFF	TGTGCCAGCAGTAGGACAGGGAATCGTGAAGCTTTCTTT
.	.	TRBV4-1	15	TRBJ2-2	CASSHLIQGTGELFF	TGCGCCAGCAGCCACCTGATACAGGGAACCGGGGAGCTGTTTTTT